The 17 T cell receptor beta chains given below trace back to one sample, sequenced in a study of T cell responses to AZD1222 COVID-19 vaccine. Sequencing was performed with immunoSEQ multiplex PCR; in TCRdb, only in-frame clones are kept and a portion is missing. The data hold 150,000 to 160,000 clones, with 90% observed a single time. Material: peripheral blood, obtained on day 0 of AZD1222 vaccination. The receptor set was obtained from an adult in good health.

The rearrangement joins TRBV3-1 (or the pseudogene TRBV3-2) to TRBJ2-7; 13 bases align to TRBD2. From germline, CDR1 is LGHDT and CDR2 YNNKEL (reference sequence). The V segment lost 4 bases and the J segment 4 bases; nucleotides outside the gene matches: 4. This CDR3 has 15 residues. CDR3 amino acids: CASSLQGLAGYEQYF. The CDR3 nucleotides read TGTGCCAGCAGCCTTCAGGGACTAGCGGGATACGAGCAGTACTTC.

The V call is TRBV6-1, the J call TRBJ2-5; D may be TRBD2 (5 bases). Deletions cut 1 base from V and 5 bases from J, with 17 bases between. Germline CDR1 reads MNHNS; CDR2 reads SASEGT. The CDR3 covers 16 residues. CDR3 DNA sequence: TGTGCCAGCAGTGAAGGGGAAACGGGATATCGGGAGACCCAGTACTTC. It yields the protein CASSEGETGYRETQYF.

The chain employs TRBV5-1 and TRBJ2-5; 7 nucleotides align to TRBD2. The germline CDR1 and CDR2 sequences are SGHRS and YFSETQ. Trimming took 2 bases from V and 0 from J; bases not matched to a gene: 4. The CDR3 has 15 amino acids. CDR3 region: CASSFSGRYQETQYF. CDR3 in DNA: TGCGCCAGCAGCTTTAGCGGGCGCTACCAAGAGACCCAGTACTTC.

The chain combines TRBV7-2 with TRBJ2-1; the match to TRBD2 covers 9 bases. The V gene end was trimmed by 8 bases and the J gene end by 10 bases; junction bases not matched to a gene: 12. This CDR3 contains 14 residues. The V gene's germline CDR1 is SGHTA and CDR2 FQGNSA. This CDR3 is CASFGTSRRGEQFF. CDR3 DNA: TGTGCCAGCTTCGGGACTAGCCGTAGGGGGGAGCAGTTCTTC.

The chain combines TRBV6-5 with TRBJ2-7; D may be TRBD1 or TRBD2 (6 bases each). CDR1 MNHEY and CDR2 SVGAGI come from the germline V gene. This CDR3 is 14 amino acids long. The V end was cut by 6 bases, the J end by 7 bases, with 19 bases between. CDR3 sequence reads: CASRGTGARREQYF. The CDR3 bases are TGTGCCAGCAGGGGAACGGGGGCGCGCCGAGAGCAGTACTTC.

V gene TRBV24-1 combines with J gene TRBJ1-2, with 7 bases aligning to TRBD1. With V trimmed by 5 bases and J by 1 base, 3 bases remained unmatched. Germline V CDR1 and CDR2: KGHDR, SFDVKD. The CDR3 has 14 residues. CDR3 nucleotides: TGTGCCACCAGTGCCGCAGGGGGTAACTATGGCTACACCTTC. It is translated as CATSAAGGNYGYTF.

The chain combines TRBV28 with TRBJ1-2, with D perhaps TRBD1 (6 bases). This CDR3 contains 16 residues. V was trimmed by 2 bases and J by 0 bases, leaving 13 bases between them. CDR1 MDHEN and CDR2 SYDVKM come from the germline V gene. CDR3 loop: CASSLGGAGANYGYTF. DNA of the CDR3: TGTGCCAGCAGTTTAGGGGGAGCAGGGGCTAACTATGGCTACACCTTC.

V and J are TRBV7-9 and TRBJ1-5; 7 nucleotides agree with TRBD1. Per germline, CDR1 SEHNR and CDR2 FQNEAQ (reference sequence). Trimming removed 5 bases from V and 6 bases from J; junction bases left unmatched: 4. There are 13 residues in the CDR3. Here the CDR3 DNA reads TGTGCCAGCAGCCCAGGGGGGGCTCAGCCCCAGCATTTT. Translated: CASSPGGAQPQHF. Using reference TRBV7-9 and TRBJ1-5 for the parts outside the CDR3, the full variable domain is DTGVSQNPRHKITKRGQNVTFRCDPISEHNRLYWYRQTLGQGPEFLTYFQNEAQLEKSRLLSDRFSAERPKGSFSTLEIQRTEQGDSAMYLCASSPGGAQPQHFGDGTRLSIL.

J is TRBJ1-1 and V is TRBV7-2, with a tentative D call TRBD1 (5 bases). CDR3 length equals 14 residues. The germline V gene encodes CDR1 SGHTA and CDR2 FQGNSA. Trimming stripped 1 base from V and 1 base from J, with 7 bases between. CDR3 bases: TGTGCCAGCAGCTTAGGGGGGGGGAACACTGAAGCTTTCTTT. It specifies CASSLGGGNTEAFF.

In this sample, this clone turned up a few times. This chain uses TRBV7-3 with TRBJ1-6, with 7 nucleotides matching TRBD1. This CDR3 spans 14 amino acids. V lost 6 bases to trimming and J lost 7 bases; unmatched junction nucleotides: 6. From germline, CDR1 is SGHTA and CDR2 FQGTGA. CDR3 region: CASSKGAKNSPLHF. CDR3 in DNA: TGTGCCAGCAGTAAGGGGGCCAAAAATTCACCCCTCCACTTT. Supplemented by reference TRBV7-3 and TRBJ1-6, the full variable domain reads GAGVSQTPSNKVTEKGKYVELRCDPISGHTALYWYRQSLGQGPEFLIYFQGTGAADDSGLPNDRFFAVRPEGSVSTLKIQRTERGDSAVYLCASSKGAKNSPLHFGNGTRLTVT.

J is TRBJ1-2 and V is TRBV7-9, with TRBD1 identical over 7 bases. V lost 2 bases, J lost 3 bases, and 6 bases stayed unmatched. Germline V gene lookup returns CDR1 SEHNR and CDR2 FQNEAQ (reference sequence). This CDR3 is built from 15 residues. In DNA form, the CDR3 reads TGTGCCAGCAGCTTACGACAGGGAGAGGACTATGGCTACACCTTC. Protein sequence: CASSLRQGEDYGYTF.

The V and J genes are TRBV10-1 and TRBJ2-7, with a weak D call TRBD2 (5 bases). The CDR3 extends over 14 amino acids. Per the germline V gene, CDR1 is WNHNN and CDR2 is SYGVQD (reference sequence). Trimming took off 2 bases at V and 5 bases at J, with 13 bases between the two ends. CDR3 region: CASSEGLAGDEQYF. CDR3 coding DNA: TGCGCCAGCAGTGAGGGACTGGCCGGGGACGAGCAGTACTTC.

The rearrangement uses TRBV15 and TRBJ2-1, with D possibly being TRBD2 (5 bases). CDR1 is LNHNV and CDR2 is YYDKDF in the germline V gene (reference sequence). The CDR3 runs to 14 residues. V was clipped by 0 bases and J by 9 bases, with 12 bases between them. The CDR3 DNA sequence: TGTGCCACCAGCAGAGAGGGAATTGGGAGTGAGCAGTTCTTC. Encoded protein: CATSREGIGSEQFF.

This chain joins TRBV29-1 and TRBJ2-1, with 9 bases aligning to TRBD1. This CDR3 spans 15 amino acids. Per the germline V gene, CDR1 is SQVTM and CDR2 is ANQGSEA. The trim removed 7 bases at V and 7 bases at J, leaving 14 bases unmatched. The CDR3: CSASRVGQGWNEQFF. CDR3 nucleotides: TGCAGCGCCTCACGAGTGGGACAGGGATGGAATGAGCAGTTCTTC.

The chain employs TRBV5-1 and TRBJ1-4; 9 bases map to TRBD1. CDR3 length: 15 residues. Per germline, CDR1 SGHRS and CDR2 YFSETQ. The trim removed 0 bases at V and 9 bases at J, leaving 6 bases unmatched. In nucleotides, the CDR3 is TGCGCCAGCAGCTTGGGATCCGGGACAGGGCAAAAACTGTTTTTT. Encoded protein: CASSLGSGTGQKLFF.

This clone has more than one count but fewer than ten. V is TRBV4-1 and J is TRBJ2-7; 9 positions match TRBD2. The CDR3 has 14 amino acids. V dropped 1 base and J dropped 2; count of bases not matched to a gene: 0. CDR1 MGHRA and CDR2 YSYEKL come from the germline V gene. Here the CDR3 DNA reads TGCGCCAGCAGCCAAGCTAGCGGGGCCTACGAGCAGTACTTC. Its protein product is CASSQASGAYEQYF.

This chain joins TRBV9 and TRBJ2-1; 8 bases fit TRBD1. The CDR3 consists of 15 residues. Trimming took 1 base from V and 6 from J; bases not matched to a gene: 6. CDR1 and CDR2 from the germline V gene are SGDLS and YYNGEE. The CDR3 DNA reads TGTGCCAGCAGCGTAATTGCGGACAGGGTCAATGAGCAGTTCTTC. Translating it yields CASSVIADRVNEQFF. Full variable domain (missing parts from reference TRBV9 and TRBJ2-1): DSGVTQTPKHLITATGQRVTLRCSPRSGDLSVYWYQQSLDQGLQFLIQYYNGEERAKGNILERFSAQQFPDLHSELNLSSLELGDSALYFCASSVIADRVNEQFFGPGTRLTVL.